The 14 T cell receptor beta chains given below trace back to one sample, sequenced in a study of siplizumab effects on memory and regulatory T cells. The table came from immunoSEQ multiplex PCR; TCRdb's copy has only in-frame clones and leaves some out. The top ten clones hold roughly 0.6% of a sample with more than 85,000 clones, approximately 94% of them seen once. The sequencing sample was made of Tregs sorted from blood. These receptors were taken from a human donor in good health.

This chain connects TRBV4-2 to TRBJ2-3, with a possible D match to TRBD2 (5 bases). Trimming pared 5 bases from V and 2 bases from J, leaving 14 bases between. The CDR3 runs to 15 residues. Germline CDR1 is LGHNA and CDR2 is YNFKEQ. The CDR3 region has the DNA TGTGCCAGCAGCGATTTAAGCGGCCTCACAGATACGCAGTATTTT. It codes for CASSDLSGLTDTQYF.

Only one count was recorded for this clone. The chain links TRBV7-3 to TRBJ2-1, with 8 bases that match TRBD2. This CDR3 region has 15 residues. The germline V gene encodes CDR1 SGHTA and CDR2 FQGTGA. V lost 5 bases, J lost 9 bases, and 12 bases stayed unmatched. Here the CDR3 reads CASSRLARALGEQFF. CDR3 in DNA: TGTGCCAGCAGCCGACTAGCGCGCGCTTTGGGTGAGCAGTTCTTC.

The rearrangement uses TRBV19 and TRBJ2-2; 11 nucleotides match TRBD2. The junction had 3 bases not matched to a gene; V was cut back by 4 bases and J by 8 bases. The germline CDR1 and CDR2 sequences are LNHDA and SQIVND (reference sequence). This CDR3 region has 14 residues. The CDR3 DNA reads TGTGCCAGTAGTACTAGCGGGAGGTTGGGGGAGCTGTTTTTT. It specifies CASSTSGRLGELFF.

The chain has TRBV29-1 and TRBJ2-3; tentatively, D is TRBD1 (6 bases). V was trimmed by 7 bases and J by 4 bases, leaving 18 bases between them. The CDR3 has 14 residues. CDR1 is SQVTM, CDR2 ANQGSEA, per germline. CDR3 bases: TGCAGCGCCGCAAACAGGGTTTGGTCAGATACGCAGTATTTT. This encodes CSAANRVWSDTQYF.

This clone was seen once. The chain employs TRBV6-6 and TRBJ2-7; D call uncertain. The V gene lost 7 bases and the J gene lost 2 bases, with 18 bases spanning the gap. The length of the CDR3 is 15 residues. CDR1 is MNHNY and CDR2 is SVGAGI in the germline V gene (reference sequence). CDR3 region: CASKGAQDLAYEQYF. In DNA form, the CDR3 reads TGTGCCAGCAAAGGCGCCCAGGATTTGGCCTACGAGCAGTACTTC.

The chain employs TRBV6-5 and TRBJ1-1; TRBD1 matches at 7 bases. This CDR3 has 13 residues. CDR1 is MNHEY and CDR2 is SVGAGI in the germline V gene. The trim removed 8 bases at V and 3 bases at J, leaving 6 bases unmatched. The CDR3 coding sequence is TGTGCCAGCCGCAGGGGGATGTACACTGAAGCTTTCTTT. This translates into CASRRGMYTEAFF.

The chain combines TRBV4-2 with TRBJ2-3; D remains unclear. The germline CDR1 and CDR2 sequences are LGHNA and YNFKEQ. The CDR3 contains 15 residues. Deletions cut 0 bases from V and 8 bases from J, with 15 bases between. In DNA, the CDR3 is TGTGCCAGCAGCCAAGAGGCGTCCACCCGAGGTACGCAGTATTTT. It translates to CASSQEASTRGTQYF.

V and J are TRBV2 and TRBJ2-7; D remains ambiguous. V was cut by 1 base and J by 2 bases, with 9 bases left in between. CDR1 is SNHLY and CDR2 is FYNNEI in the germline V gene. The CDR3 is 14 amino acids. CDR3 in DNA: TGTGCCAGCAGTGAAGGCAGGCCACCCTACGAGCAGTACTTC. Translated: CASSEGRPPYEQYF.

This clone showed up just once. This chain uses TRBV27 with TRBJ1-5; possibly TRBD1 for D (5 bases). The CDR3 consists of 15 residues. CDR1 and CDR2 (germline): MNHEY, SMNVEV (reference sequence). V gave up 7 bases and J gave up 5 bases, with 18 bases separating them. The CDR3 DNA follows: TGTGCCAGCAAATCCACAGGTAGTCTTTATCAGCCCCAGCATTTT. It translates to CASKSTGSLYQPQHF.

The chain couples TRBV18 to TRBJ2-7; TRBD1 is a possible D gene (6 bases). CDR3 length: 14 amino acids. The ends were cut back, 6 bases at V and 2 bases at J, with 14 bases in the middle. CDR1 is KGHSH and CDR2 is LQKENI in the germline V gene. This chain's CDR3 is CASSPGHGAYEQYF. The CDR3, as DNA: TGTGCCAGCTCGCCGGGACACGGGGCCTACGAGCAGTACTTC.

The CDR3 is CASSPRSMGGAVGANVLTF. In DNA form, the CDR3 reads TGTGCCAGCAGCCCGAGAAGCATGGGGGGCGCGGTTGGGGCCAACGTCCTGACTTTC. J is TRBJ2-6 and V is TRBV11-2; TRBD1 or TRBD2 may be the D gene (6 bases each). V lost 5 bases, J lost 3 bases, and 23 bases lay in between. CDR3 size: 19 residues. The V gene's germline CDR1 is SGHAT and CDR2 FQNNGV.

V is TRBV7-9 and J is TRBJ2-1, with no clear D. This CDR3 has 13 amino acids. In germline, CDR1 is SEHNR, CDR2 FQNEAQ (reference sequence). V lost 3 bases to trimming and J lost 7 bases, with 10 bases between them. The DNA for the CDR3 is TGTGCCAGCAGCTTCAGGTCCGTTAATGAGCAGTTCTTC. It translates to CASSFRSVNEQFF. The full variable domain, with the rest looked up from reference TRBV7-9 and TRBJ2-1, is DTGVSQNPRHKITKRGQNVTFRCDPISEHNRLYWYRQTLGQGPEFLTYFQNEAQLEKSRLLSDRFSAERPKGSFSTLEIQRTEQGDSAMYLCASSFRSVNEQFFGPGTRLTVL.

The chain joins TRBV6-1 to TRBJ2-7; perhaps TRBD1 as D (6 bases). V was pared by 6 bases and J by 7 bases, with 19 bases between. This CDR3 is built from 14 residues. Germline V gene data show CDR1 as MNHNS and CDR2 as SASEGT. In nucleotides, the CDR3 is TGTGCCAGCAGAGGCTCCGGGACATTTGGGGAGCAGTACTTC. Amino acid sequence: CASRGSGTFGEQYF.

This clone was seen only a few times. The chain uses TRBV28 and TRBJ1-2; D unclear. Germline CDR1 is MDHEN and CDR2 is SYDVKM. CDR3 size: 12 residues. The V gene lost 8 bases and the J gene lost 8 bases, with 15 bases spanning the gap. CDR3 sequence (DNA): TGTGCCAGCCGTCTTTCGGCCGGAGGCTACACCTTC. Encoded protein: CASRLSAGGYTF.